The clone carrying this TCR beta chain came up a few times. TCR beta libraries were built with iRepertoire HTBI primers and Arm-PCR of CDR3 regions. TCRdb reprocessed the multiplex PCR reads via MiXCR and lists one record per CDR3 protein. This sample has about 470,000 distinct CDR3 sequences; about 20% occur once, and the top ten carry 6.5% to 10%. The germline CDR1 and CDR2 sequences are MDHEN and SYDVKM. The CDR3 is made up of 16 amino acids. V trimming: 1 base; J trimming: 4 bases; junction bases outside the gene matches: 4. Time point denoted: persistent/refractory GD, antithyroid drugs over 5 years with positive TRAb. RNA isolated from PBMCs was used to make the TCR library. Diagnoses of Graves' disease were made by American Thyroid Association guidelines. The record originates from a study of regulatory T cells in long-lasting Graves disease. Study overall: Persistent Graves' disease required over 5 years of antithyroid drugs and positive TSH receptor antibodies.

The sequence came from a female donor with Graves disease. The genes are TRBV28 and TRBJ2-2; 9 bases fit TRBD1. Sequencing was performed on peripheral blood mononuclear cells (PBMCs), taken when the disease was refractory, from a patient treated with antithyroid drugs. The CDR3 DNA follows: TGTGCCAGCAGTTTATTCACAGGGGGCGGCACCGGGGAGCTGTTTTTT. Translating gives CASSLFTGGGTGELFF.